This TCR beta chain was documented in a study of blood T cell repertoires in COVID-19 (dated by TCRdb to the early 2020s). In the study overall: Samples covering the acute and convalescent phases of COVID-19 were provided by collaborators in the United States, Italy and Spain. Where available, HLA class I and class II types were obtained from metadata supplied by the sample provider rather than from assay-based typing. A de-identified subject ID, COVID-19 status, age in years and sex were almost always included in the sample metadata. Deeply sampled blood TCRbeta repertoires from subjects exposed to, actively infected with, or recovered from COVID-19 were included in the dataset. The prospective study material was composed of cDNA or gDNA derived from T cells, B-cell-depleted T cells, or PBMCs. Samples came from the ongoing ImmuneRACE study (first 160 participants) plus 1,254 subjects from 6 global collaborators. The repertoires were released in a freely available public database intended as a resource for research on the immune response to SARS-CoV-2.

Collaborating institutions collected whole blood in K2EDTA tubes following their own protocols. For TCRbeta analysis, collaborators shipped samples in one of three forms: frozen whole blood, isolated PBMCs, or DNA extracted from either of those sample types. The immunoSEQ Assay, a bias-controlled multiplex PCR, was used to amplify TCRbeta CDR3 regions from genomic DNA. On the authors' methods: The number of nucleated cells in each sample was estimated from the amplification of reference gene primers within the assay. To quantify the absolute abundance of each unique TCRbeta CDR3 rearrangement, sequence reads were collapsed and filtered. For each sample, productive Simpson clonality was calculated as the square root of Simpson's diversity index over productive rearrangements. TCRdb holds this immuneACCESS table with in-frame rearrangements only. Some clones are missing; in checked studies, unresolved V genes explain under half, and the rest has no known cause. The DNA was the basis for D and trimming; V, J and clone size are from that table. In this sample the table shows approximately 200,000 clones, 70% to 90% of which occur a single time. The top ten constitute about 0.93% of the sample.

Paper-wide results and their limitations: The amount of clinical and demographic metadata varied by source and participant and was provided uncurated.

As regards this clone: No antigen is known for it. Base qualities were left out, and no much larger clone turns up one base away.

The CDR3, cysteine through phenylalanine, is 14 amino acids long. CDR3 DNA only is kept here, 42 bases in frame from base 1. The germline V gene yields KGHSH for CDR1 and LQKENI for CDR2. Relative to germline, V is missing 4 bases and J is missing 9 bases, with 2 bases of the junction outside any gene match. The sequence joins TRBV18 to TRBJ2-1; 14 nucleotides in the junction match TRBD2. The TCR originated in a man aged 35 to 55 with acute or convalescent COVID-19. The sequenced sample was peripheral blood. The nucleotide sequence reads as follows: TGTGCCAGCTCACTAGGACTAGCGGGGGGTGAGCAGTTCTTC. Its protein product is CASSLGLAGGEQFF.